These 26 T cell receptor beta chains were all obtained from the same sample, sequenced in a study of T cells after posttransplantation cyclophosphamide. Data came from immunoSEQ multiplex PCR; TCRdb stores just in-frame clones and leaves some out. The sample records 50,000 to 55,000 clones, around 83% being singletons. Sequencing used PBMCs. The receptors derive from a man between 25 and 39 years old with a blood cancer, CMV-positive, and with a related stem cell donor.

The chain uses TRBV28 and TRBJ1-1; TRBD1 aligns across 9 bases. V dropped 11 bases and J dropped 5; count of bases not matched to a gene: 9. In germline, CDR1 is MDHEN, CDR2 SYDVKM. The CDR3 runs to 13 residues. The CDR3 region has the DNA TGTGCCCTCCTGGGACAGGGAGGGACTGAAGCTTTCTTT. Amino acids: CALLGQGGTEAFF.

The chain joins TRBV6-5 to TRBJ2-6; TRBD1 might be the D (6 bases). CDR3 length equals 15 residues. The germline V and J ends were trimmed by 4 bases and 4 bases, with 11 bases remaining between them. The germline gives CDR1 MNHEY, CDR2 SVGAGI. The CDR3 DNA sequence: TGTGCCAGCAGTTCTTCAGGGGACGGGGCCAACGTCCTGACTTTC. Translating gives CASSSSGDGANVLTF.

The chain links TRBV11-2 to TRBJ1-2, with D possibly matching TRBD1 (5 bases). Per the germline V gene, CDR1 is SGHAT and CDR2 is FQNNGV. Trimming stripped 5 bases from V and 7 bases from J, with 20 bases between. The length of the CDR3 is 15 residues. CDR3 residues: CASSPTLGRDAGYTF. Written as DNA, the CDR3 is TGTGCCAGCAGCCCGACTCTCGGCAGGGATGCTGGCTACACCTTC.

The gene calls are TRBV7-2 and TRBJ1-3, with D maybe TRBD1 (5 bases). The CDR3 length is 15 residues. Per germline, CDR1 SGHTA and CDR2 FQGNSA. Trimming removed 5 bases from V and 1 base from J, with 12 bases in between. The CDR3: CASSHHQGSGNTIYF. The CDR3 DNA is TGTGCCAGCAGCCACCACCAGGGTTCTGGAAACACCATATATTTT.

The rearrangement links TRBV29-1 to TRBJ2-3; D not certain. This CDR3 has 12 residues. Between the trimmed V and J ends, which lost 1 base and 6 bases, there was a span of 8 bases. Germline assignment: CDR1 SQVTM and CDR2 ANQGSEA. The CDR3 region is CSVEVPGDTQYF. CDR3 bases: TGCAGCGTTGAAGTACCGGGTGATACGCAGTATTTT.

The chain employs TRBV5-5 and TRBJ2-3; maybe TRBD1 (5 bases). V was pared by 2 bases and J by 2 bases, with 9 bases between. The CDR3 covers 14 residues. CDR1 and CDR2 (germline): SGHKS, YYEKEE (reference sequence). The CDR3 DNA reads TGTGCCAGCAGCTTAGGACACCTCACAGATACGCAGTATTTT. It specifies CASSLGHLTDTQYF.

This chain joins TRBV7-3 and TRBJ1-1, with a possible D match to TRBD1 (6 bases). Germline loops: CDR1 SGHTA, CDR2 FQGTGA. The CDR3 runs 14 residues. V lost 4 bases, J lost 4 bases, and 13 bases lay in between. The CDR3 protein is CASSSTQGSTEAFF. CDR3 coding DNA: TGTGCCAGCAGCTCCACACAGGGCTCCACTGAAGCTTTCTTT.

In DNA, the CDR3 is TGTGCCAGCAGTGAAATGAGCTCTTCCACCGGGGAGCTGTTTTTT. As protein: CASSEMSSSTGELFF. This sequence joins TRBV2 and TRBJ2-2; D not resolved. CDR3 length: 15 residues. V lost 2 bases, J lost 4 bases, and 11 bases lay in between. CDR1 is SNHLY and CDR2 is FYNNEI in the germline V gene.

The CDR3 loop reads CASRTGPNPQHF. The CDR3, as DNA: TGTGCCAGCAGGACAGGCCCCAACCCCCAGCATTTT. The V gene is TRBV2, the J gene TRBJ1-5; a weak D match, TRBD1 (6 bases). This CDR3 region has 12 residues. The germline gives CDR1 SNHLY, CDR2 FYNNEI. With 6 bases removed from V and 10 bases from J, the gap between germline ends came to 13 bases.

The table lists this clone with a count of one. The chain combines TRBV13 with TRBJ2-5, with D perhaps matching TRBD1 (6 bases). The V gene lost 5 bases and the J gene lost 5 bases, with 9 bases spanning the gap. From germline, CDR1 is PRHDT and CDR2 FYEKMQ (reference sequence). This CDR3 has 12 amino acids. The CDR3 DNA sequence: TGTGCCAGCAGCCTTACAGGGGAGACCCAGTACTTC. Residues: CASSLTGETQYF.

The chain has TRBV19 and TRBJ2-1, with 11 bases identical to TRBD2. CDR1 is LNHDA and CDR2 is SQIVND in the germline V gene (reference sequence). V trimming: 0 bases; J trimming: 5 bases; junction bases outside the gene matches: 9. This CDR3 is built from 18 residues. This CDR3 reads CASSIDSRLAGPHNEQFF. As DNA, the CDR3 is TGTGCCAGTAGTATAGATAGCAGACTAGCGGGACCCCACAATGAGCAGTTCTTC.

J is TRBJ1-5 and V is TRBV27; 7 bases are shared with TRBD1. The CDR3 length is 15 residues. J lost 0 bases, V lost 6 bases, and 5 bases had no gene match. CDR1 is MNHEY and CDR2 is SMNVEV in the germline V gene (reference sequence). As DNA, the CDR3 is TGTGCCAGCAGGCCAGGGGGGAATAGCAATCAGCCCCAGCATTTT. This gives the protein CASRPGGNSNQPQHF.

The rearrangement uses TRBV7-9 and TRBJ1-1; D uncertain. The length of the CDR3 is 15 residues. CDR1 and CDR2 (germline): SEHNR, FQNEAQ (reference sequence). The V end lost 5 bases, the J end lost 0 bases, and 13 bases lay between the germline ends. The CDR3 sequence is CASSPPRVLNTEAFF. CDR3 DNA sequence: TGTGCCAGCAGCCCTCCGAGGGTGTTGAACACTGAAGCTTTCTTT.

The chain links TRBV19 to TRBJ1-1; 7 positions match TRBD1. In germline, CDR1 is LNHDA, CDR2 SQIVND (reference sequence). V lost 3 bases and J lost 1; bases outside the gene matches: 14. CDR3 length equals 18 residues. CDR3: CASSIGRQGIRANTEAFF. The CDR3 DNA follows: TGTGCCAGTAGTATCGGGAGACAGGGTATAAGGGCGAACACTGAAGCTTTCTTT. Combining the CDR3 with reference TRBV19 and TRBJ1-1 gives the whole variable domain DGGITQSPKYLFRKEGQNVTLSCEQNLNHDAMYWYRQDPGQGLRLIYYSQIVNDFQKGDIAEGYSVSREKKESFPLTVTSAQKNPTAFYLCASSIGRQGIRANTEAFFGQGTRLTVV.

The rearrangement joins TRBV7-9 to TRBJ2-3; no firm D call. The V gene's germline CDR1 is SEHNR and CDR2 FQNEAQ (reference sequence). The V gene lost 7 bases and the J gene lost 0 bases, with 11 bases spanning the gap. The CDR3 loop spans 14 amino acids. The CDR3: CASTTRTSTDTQYF. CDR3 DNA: TGTGCCAGCACCACCCGTACTAGCACAGATACGCAGTATTTT.

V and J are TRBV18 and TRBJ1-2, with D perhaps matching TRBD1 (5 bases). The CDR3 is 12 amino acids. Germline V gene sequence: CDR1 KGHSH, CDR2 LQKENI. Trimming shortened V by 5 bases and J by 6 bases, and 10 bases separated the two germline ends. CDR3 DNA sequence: TGTGCCAGCTCATATGGACAAGATGGCTACACCTTC. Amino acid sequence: CASSYGQDGYTF.

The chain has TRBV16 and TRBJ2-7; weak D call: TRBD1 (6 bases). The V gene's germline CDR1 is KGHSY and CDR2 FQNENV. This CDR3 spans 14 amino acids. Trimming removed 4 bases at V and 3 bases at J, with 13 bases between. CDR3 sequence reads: CASSRTGNRYEQYF. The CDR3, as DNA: TGTGCCAGCAGCCGAACAGGGAATCGCTACGAGCAGTACTTC.

The CDR3 reads CASSNRREAYEQYF. CDR3 DNA sequence: TGTGCCAGCAGCAATCGCCGGGAGGCCTACGAGCAGTACTTC. The J gene is TRBJ2-7, the V gene TRBV11-2; 7 bases fit TRBD2. Germline V gives CDR1 SGHAT, CDR2 FQNNGV. The CDR3 loop spans 14 amino acids. With V trimmed by 5 bases and J by 2 bases, 6 bases remained unmatched.

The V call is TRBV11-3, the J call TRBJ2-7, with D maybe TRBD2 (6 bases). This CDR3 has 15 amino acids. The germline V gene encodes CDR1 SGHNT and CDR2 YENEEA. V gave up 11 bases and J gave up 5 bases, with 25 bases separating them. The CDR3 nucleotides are TGTGCCGGAGGGGAGAATTCAGGGCTCGGCAACGAGCAGTACTTC. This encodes CAGGENSGLGNEQYF. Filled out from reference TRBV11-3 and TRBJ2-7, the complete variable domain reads EAGVVQSPRYKIIEKKQPVAFWCNPISGHNTLYWYLQNLGQGPELLIRYENEEAVDDSQLPKDRFSAERLKGVDSTLKIQPAELGDSAVYLCAGGENSGLGNEQYFGPGTRLTVT.

The DNA for the CDR3 is TGTGCCAGCAGCCCACGGACTAGCGGGAGTATGGGTGAGCAGTTCTTC. It specifies CASSPRTSGSMGEQFF. J is TRBJ2-1 and V is TRBV9; 13 bases match TRBD2. The CDR3 is 16 amino acids. Germline values: CDR1 SGDLS, CDR2 YYNGEE. Germline trimming cut 4 bases from V and 9 bases from J; bases unmatched to any gene: 10.

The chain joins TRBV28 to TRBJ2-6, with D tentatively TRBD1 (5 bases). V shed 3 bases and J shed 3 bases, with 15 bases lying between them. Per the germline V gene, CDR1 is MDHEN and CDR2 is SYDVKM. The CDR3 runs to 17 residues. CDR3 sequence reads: CASSLVRQLFGANVLTF. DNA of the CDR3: TGTGCCAGCAGTTTGGTGAGACAGCTGTTTGGGGCCAACGTCCTGACTTTC.

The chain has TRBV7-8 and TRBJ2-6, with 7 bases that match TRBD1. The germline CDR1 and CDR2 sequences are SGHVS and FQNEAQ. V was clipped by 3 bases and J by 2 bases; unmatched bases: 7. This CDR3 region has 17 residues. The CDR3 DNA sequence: TGTGCCAGCAGCTTCAGTCGAGGGGGCGCTGGGGCCAACGTCCTGACTTTC. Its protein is CASSFSRGGAGANVLTF.

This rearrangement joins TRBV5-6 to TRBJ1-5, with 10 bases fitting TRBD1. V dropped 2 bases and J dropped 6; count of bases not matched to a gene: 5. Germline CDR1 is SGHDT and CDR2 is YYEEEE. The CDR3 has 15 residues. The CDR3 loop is CASSFGTGVLQPQHF. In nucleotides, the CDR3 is TGTGCCAGCAGCTTTGGGACAGGGGTTCTTCAGCCCCAGCATTTT.

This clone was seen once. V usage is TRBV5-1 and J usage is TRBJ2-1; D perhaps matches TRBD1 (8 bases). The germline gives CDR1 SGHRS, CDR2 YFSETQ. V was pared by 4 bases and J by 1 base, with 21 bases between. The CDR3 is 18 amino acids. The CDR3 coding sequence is TGCGCCAGCAGCCGTTTAGGGACAGGACTAGTATCCTACAATGAGCAGTTCTTC. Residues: CASSRLGTGLVSYNEQFF.

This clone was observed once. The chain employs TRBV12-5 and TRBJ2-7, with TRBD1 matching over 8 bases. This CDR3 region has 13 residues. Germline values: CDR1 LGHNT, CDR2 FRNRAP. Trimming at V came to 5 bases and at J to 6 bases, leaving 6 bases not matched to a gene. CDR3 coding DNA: TGTGCTAGTGGTGACAGGGGCCGGTCCGAGCAGTACTTC. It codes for CASGDRGRSEQYF. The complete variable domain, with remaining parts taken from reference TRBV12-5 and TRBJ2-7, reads DARVTQTPRHKVTEMGQEVTMRCQPILGHNTVFWYRQTMMQGLELLAYFRNRAPLDDSGMPKDRFSAEMPDATLATLKIQPSEPRDSAVYFCASGDRGRSEQYFGPGTRLTVT.

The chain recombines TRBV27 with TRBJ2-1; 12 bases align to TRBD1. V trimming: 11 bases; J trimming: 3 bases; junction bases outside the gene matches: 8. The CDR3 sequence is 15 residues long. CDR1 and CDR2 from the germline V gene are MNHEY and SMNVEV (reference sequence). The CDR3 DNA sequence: TGTGCCTCGGGACAGGGGGCAAGTGTCTACAATGAGCAGTTCTTC. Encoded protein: CASGQGASVYNEQFF.